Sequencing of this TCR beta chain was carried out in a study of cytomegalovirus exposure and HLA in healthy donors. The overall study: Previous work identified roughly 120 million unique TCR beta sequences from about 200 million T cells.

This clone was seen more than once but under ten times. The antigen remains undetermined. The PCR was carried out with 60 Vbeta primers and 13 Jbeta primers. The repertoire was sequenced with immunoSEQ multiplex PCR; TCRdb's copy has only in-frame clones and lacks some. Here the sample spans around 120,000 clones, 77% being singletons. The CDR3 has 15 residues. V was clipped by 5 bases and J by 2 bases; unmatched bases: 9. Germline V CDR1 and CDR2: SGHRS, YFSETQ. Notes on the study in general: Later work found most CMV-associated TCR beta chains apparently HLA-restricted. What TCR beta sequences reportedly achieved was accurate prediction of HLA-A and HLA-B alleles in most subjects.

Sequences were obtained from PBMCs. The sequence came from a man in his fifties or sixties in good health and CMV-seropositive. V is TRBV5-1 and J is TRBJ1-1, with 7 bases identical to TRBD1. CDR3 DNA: TGCGCCAGCAGACGTCCTGGACAGGAAAACACTGAAGCTTTCTTT. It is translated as CASRRPGQENTEAFF.